This TCR beta chain is drawn from a study of cytomegalovirus exposure and HLA in healthy donors. Study-level background: Researchers found that roughly 81% of under 450 genotyped donors fell within the Caucasian-associated ancestry cluster. Study-level points and caveats: It was reported in a later analysis that an Asian-associated ancestry cluster showed fewer N-insertions than the roughly 710-donor mean.

60 Vbeta and 13 Jbeta primers were used in PCR. Generated by immunoSEQ multiplex PCR, the TCRdb table keeps only in-frame clones and is missing some. The table has fewer than 130,000 clones, approximately 80% seen once. This clone was found once. Its antigen remains unidentified. The junction shows a germline mismatch at one end, possibly a read error. The clonotype originates from a female donor in good health and CMV-seropositive. Material: PBMCs.

The CDR3 reads CAGSSPGQRNTEAFF. CDR3 coding DNA: TGTGCCGGCAGTTCGCCGGGACAGAGAAACACTGAAGCTTTCTTT. The gene calls are TRBV28 and TRBJ1-1; 7 bases map to TRBD1. The CDR3 spans 15 residues. Germline V gene lookup returns CDR1 MDHEN and CDR2 SYDVKM.